A selection of T cell receptor beta chains follows, all from one sample in a study of T cells after yellow fever vaccination. One entry per CDR3 protein results from TCRdb running MiXCR on the 5' RACE reads. The data show some 250,000 distinct CDR3 sequences, about 3.9% seen once. The starting material was PBMCs, obtained 15 days after the yellow fever booster vaccination. The receptors originated from a young man who received the YFV17D yellow fever vaccine. Each CDR3 is given with its conserved first and last residue. D genes are given only for firm matches. Clone size is shown for a subset of rows, as once, few, many or a class of expanded clone.

TRBJ1-1,.,TRBV7-3,many,TGTGCCAGCAGCTTAATTGCGAACACTGAAGCTTTCTTT,CASSLIANTEAFF
TRBJ2-1,.,TRBV14,.,TGTGCCAGCAGCCAATTACCGAATGGCAATGAGCAGTTCTTC,CASSQLPNGNEQFF
TRBJ2-5,.,TRBV18,many,TGTGCCAGCTCACCCAGTGCAGGGGAGCGAGAGACCCAGTACTTC,CASSPSAGERETQYF
TRBJ1-1,.,TRBV6-2/TRBV6-3,many,TGTGCCAGCAGTGCCGGACTGTGGCTGAACACTGAAGCTTTCTTT,CASSAGLWLNTEAFF
TRBJ1-3,.,TRBV11-2,many,TGTGCCAGCACCCGGGAATACTCGGCTGGAAACACCATATATTTT,CASTREYSAGNTIYF
TRBJ1-2,.,TRBV6-5,many,TGTGCCAGCAGTTACTCTAGGGGGGGGGTCGATGGCTACACCTTC,CASSYSRGGVDGYTF
TRBJ2-7,TRBD2,TRBV10-2,many,TGCGCCAGCTGTTCGCGGGGGAGCTCCTACGAGCAGTACTTC,CASCSRGSSYEQYF
TRBJ2-1,.,TRBV5-1,many,TGCGCCAGCAGCTTGGCGGTCAGGGGCTACAATGAGCAGTTCTTC,CASSLAVRGYNEQFF
TRBJ1-2,.,TRBV27,many,TGTGCCAGCAGTGTTGGAGGACCCTGGGACGGCTACACCTTC,CASSVGGPWDGYTF
TRBJ1-1,.,TRBV4-3,few,TGCGCCAGCTGCCAGGAGATTAACACTGAAGCTTTCTTT,CASCQEINTEAFF
TRBJ1-1,TRBD1,TRBV2,many,TGTGCCAGCATGCTGACAGGGGCGAACACTGAAGCTTTCTTT,CASMLTGANTEAFF
TRBJ1-2,TRBD1,TRBV5-1,few,TGCGCCAGCAGCCCCCACGCCCGCCAGGGGGAGGTTTATACCGGCTACACCTTC,CASSPHARQGEVYTGYTF
TRBJ2-7,.,TRBV7-9,many,TGTGCCAGCAGTCGCCGGGACAACCGATCCTACGAGCAGTACTTC,CASSRRDNRSYEQYF
TRBJ2-3,.,TRBV12-3/TRBV12-4,many,TGTGCCAGCACCAAAACCCGACCGCGAGTAGGCACAGATACGCAGTATTTT,CASTKTRPRVGTDTQYF
TRBJ2-7,TRBD2,TRBV20-1,many,TGCAGTGCTAGAGACCAACTAGCGGGGGTTGAGCAGTACTTC,CSARDQLAGVEQYF
TRBJ2-5,.,TRBV12-3/TRBV12-4,many,TGTGCCAGCAGCCCCTCCGGGACGACAGAGACCCAGTACTTC,CASSPSGTTETQYF
TRBJ1-3,.,TRBV30,many,TGTGCCTGGAGTCCTCGGGCCCCCTCTGGAAACACCATATATTTT,CAWSPRAPSGNTIYF
TRBJ1-1,.,TRBV28,many,TGTGCCAGCAGTCCGTACCGGGCCTTCGTTTCTCTAGCTTTCTTT,CASSPYRAFVSLAFF
TRBJ2-5,.,TRBV20-1,many,TGCAGTGCTAGGGGTTCCAGGGGATACGAGACCCAGTACTTC,CSARGSRGYETQYF
TRBJ1-2,.,TRBV18,many,TGTGCCAGCTCACCCTCAGGGGACTATGGCTACACCTTC,CASSPSGDYGYTF
TRBJ2-6,.,TRBV5-1,.,TGCGCCAGCAGCTTCGACGGCGGTGGGGCCAACGTCCTGACTTTC,CASSFDGGGANVLTF
TRBJ1-6,.,TRBV7-8,many,TGTGCCAGCAGCTTAGCCAACAGGGTCTCACCCCTCCACTTT,CASSLANRVSPLHF
TRBJ2-1,TRBD2,TRBV7-9,many,TGTGCCAGCAGCTTAGGTGCGGGGGTAAATAATGAGCAGTTCTTC,CASSLGAGVNNEQFF
TRBJ1-2,TRBD1,TRBV20-1,many,TGCAGTGCTAGCGCAGGGGGCTATGGCTACACCTTC,CSASAGGYGYTF
TRBJ2-1,.,TRBV5-4,few,TGTGCTACCCACTCCTACAATGAGCAGTTCTTC,CATHSYNEQFF
TRBJ2-4,.,TRBV19,many,TGTGCCAGTAGTACTAGGCTAGCCAAAAACATTCAGTACTTC,CASSTRLAKNIQYF
TRBJ2-2,.,TRBV4-1,many,TGCGCCAGCACCCTACTTCTGGTCCAGACAAACACCGGGGAGCTGTTTTTT,CASTLLLVQTNTGELFF
TRBJ2-7,.,TRBV7-9,many,TGTGCCAGCAGCCCCCAGAGAACCTACGAGCAGTACTTC,CASSPQRTYEQYF
TRBJ2-3,.,TRBV9,many,TGTGCCAGCAGCGTAGATAGAGATACGCAGTATTTT,CASSVDRDTQYF
TRBJ2-2,.,TRBV6-6,many,TGTGCCAGCAGTTACTATAGGGCGGGCACCGGGGAGCTGTTTTTT,CASSYYRAGTGELFF
TRBJ1-4,.,TRBV4-3,.,TGCGCCAGCAGCCAAGATGGGTCAACTAATGAAAAACTGTTTTTT,CASSQDGSTNEKLFF
TRBJ2-1,TRBD2,TRBV7-2,many,TGTGCCAGCAGCTTGACTAGCGGGGGCACCAGCTCCTACAATGAGCAGTTCTTC,CASSLTSGGTSSYNEQFF
TRBJ2-6,TRBD1,TRBV20-1,many,TGCAGTGCTAGAGGTCGGACAGGGGGGTCCTCTGGGGCCAACGTCCTGACTTTC,CSARGRTGGSSGANVLTF
TRBJ2-1,TRBD2,TRBV4-1,many,TGCGCCAGCACCGATTTTTTCGGGGGGGGGTCAAATGAGCAGTTCTTC,CASTDFFGGGSNEQFF
TRBJ2-3,TRBD2,TRBV20-1,.,TGCAGTGCTAGAGCCGACAGGGCCCTAGCGGGGAGTAGCACAGATACGCAGTATTTT,CSARADRALAGSSTDTQYF
TRBJ2-3,.,TRBV24-1,many,TGTGCCACCAGTGACTACCCGGGGGCCGGCACAGATACGCAGTATTTT,CATSDYPGAGTDTQYF
TRBJ2-7,.,TRBV5-1,many,TGCGCCAGCAGCTTGGATAGCAGAAGGGGCGAGCAGTACTTC,CASSLDSRRGEQYF